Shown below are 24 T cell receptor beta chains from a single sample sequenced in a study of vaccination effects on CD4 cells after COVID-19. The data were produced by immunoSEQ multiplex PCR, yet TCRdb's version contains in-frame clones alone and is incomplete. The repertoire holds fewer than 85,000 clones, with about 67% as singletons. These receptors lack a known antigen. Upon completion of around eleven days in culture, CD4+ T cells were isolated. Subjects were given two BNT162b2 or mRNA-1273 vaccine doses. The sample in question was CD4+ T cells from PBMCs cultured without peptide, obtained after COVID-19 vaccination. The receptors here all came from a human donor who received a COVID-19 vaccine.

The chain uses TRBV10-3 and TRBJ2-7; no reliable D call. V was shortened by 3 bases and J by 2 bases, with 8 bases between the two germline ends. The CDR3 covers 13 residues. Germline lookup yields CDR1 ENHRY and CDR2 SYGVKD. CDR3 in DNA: TGTGCCATCAGTGATGGGATCACCTACGAGCAGTACGTC. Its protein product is CAISDGITYEQYV.

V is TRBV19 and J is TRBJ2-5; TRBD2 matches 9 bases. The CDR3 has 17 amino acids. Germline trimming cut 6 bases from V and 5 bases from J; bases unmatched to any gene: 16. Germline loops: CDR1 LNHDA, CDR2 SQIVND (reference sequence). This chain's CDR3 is CASSRPSGGPNSETQYF. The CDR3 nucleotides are TGTGCCAGTAGCCGCCCAAGCGGGGGGCCCAATTCGGAGACCCAGTACTTC.

The chain's CDR3 is CASGNFLTSGGNSEQFF. The CDR3 DNA follows: TGTGCTAGTGGTAACTTCCTGACTAGCGGGGGGAATTCCGAGCAGTTCTTC. This chain links TRBV12-5 with TRBJ2-1; 13 bases map to TRBD2. CDR1 and CDR2 from the germline V gene are LGHNT and FRNRAP. The junction had 14 bases not matched to a gene; V was cut back by 5 bases and J by 10 bases. The CDR3 is made up of 17 amino acids.

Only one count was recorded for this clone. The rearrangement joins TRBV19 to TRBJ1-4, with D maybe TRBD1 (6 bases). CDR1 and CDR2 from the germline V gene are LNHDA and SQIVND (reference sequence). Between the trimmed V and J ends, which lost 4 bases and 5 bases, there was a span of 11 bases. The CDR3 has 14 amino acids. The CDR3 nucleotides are TGTGCCAGTAGTAGAGGACAGATAAATGAAAAACTGTTTTTT. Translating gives CASSRGQINEKLFF.

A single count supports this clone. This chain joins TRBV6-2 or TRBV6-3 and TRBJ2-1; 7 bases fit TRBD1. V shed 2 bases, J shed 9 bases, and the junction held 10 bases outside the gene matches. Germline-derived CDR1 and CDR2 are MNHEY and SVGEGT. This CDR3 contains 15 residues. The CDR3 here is CASSYRRQGGREQFF. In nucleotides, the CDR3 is TGTGCCAGCAGTTACCGTCGACAGGGCGGGCGTGAGCAGTTCTTC.

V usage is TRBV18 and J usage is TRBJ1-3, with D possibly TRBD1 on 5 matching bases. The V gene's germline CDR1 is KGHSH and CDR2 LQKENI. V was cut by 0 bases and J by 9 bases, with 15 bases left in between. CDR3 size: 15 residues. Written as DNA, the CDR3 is TGTGCCAGCTCACCACCGCAGGGCGGCTGGGGCACCATATATTTT. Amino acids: CASSPPQGGWGTIYF.

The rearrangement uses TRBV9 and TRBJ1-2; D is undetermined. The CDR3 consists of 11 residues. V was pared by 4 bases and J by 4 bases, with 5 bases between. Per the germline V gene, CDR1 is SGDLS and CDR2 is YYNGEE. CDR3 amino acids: CASSPGYGYTF. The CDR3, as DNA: TGTGCCAGCAGCCCCGGCTATGGCTACACCTTC.

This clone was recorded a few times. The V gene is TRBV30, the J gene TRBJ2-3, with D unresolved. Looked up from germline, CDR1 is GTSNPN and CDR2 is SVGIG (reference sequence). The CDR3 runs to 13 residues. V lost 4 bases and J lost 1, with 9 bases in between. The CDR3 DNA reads TGTGCCTGGAAGGGCATTGGCACAGATACGCAGTATTTT. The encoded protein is CAWKGIGTDTQYF.

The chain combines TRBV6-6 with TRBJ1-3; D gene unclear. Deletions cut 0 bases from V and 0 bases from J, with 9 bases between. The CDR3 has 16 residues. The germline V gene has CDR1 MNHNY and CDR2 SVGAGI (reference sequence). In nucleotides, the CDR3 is TGTGCCAGCAGTTACTCGAAGGACTCCTCTGGAAACACCATATATTTT. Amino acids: CASSYSKDSSGNTIYF.

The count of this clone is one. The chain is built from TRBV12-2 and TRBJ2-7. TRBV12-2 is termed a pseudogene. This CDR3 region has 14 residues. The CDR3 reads CASRPIFRSRSQYV. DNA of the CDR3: TGTGCAAGTCGCCCTATTTTCCGGAGCAGGTCGCAGTACGTC.

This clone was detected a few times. The CDR3 sequence: CASSFDRGTEAFF. CDR3 in DNA: TGTGCCAGCAGCTTCGACAGGGGCACTGAAGCTTTCTTT. This chain connects TRBV5-4 to TRBJ1-1; 8 nucleotides match TRBD1. Looked up from germline, CDR1 is SGHNT and CDR2 is YYREEE (reference sequence). The CDR3 runs to 13 residues. V lost 2 bases, J lost 4 bases, and 1 base stayed unmatched. Full variable domain (remainder filled in from reference TRBV5-4 and TRBJ1-1): ETGVTQSPTHLIKTRGQQVTLRCSSQSGHNTVSWYQQALGQGPQFIFQYYREEENGRGNFPPRFSGLQFPNYSSELNVNALELDDSALYLCASSFDRGTEAFFGQGTRLTVV.

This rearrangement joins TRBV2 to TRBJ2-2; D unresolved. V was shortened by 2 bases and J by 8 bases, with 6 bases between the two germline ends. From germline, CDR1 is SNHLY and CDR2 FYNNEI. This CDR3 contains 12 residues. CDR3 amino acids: CASSEPSGELFF. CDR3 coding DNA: TGTGCCAGCAGTGAACCCAGTGGGGAGCTGTTTTTT.

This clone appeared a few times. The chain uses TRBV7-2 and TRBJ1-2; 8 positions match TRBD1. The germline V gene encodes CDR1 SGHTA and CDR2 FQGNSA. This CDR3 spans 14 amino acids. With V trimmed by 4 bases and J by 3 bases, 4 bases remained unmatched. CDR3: CASSSSGGHYGYTF. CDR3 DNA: TGTGCCAGCAGCTCATCAGGGGGCCACTATGGCTACACCTTC.

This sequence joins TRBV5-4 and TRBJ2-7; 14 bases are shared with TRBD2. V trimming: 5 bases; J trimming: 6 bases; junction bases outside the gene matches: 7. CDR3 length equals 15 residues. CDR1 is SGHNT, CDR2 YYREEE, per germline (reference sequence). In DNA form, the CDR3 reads TGTGCCAGCAGGCCGGGACTAGCGGGGGACCGCGAGCAGTACGTC. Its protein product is CASRPGLAGDREQYV.

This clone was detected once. The CDR3 is CASSKGNSYNEQFF. CDR3 coding DNA: TGTGCCAGCAGCAAGGGGAATTCCTACAATGAGCAGTTCTTC. The V and J genes are TRBV7-3 and TRBJ2-1, with a possible D match to TRBD1 (5 bases). The CDR3 has 14 amino acids. The V gene's germline CDR1 is SGHTA and CDR2 FQGTGA. V was trimmed by 5 bases and J by 1 base, leaving 9 bases between them.

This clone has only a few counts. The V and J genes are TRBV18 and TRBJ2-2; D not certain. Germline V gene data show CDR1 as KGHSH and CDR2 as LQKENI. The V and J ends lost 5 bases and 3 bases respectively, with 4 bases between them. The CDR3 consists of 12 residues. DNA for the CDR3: TGTGCCAGCTCAACGTACACCGGGGAGCTGTTTTTT. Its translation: CASSTYTGELFF.

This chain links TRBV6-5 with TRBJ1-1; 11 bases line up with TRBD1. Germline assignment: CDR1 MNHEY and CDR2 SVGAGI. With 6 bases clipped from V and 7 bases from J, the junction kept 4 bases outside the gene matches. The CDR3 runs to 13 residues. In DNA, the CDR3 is TGTGCCAGCAGGTGGGACAGGGGGGGTGAAGCTTTCTTT. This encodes CASRWDRGGEAFF.

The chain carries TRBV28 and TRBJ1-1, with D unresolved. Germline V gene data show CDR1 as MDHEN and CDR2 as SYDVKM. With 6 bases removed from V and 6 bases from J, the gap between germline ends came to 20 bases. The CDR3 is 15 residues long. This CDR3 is CASRLTGPPMAEAFF. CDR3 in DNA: TGTGCCAGCAGACTAACCGGGCCCCCGATGGCTGAAGCTTTCTTT.

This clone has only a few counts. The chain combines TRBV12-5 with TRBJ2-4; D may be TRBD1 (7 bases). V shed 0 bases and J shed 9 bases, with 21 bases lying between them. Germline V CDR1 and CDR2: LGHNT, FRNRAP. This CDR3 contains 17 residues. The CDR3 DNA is TGTGCTAGTGGTTTGGTAAAAGGAGGTACCCAGGGGGGCATTCAGTACTTC. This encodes CASGLVKGGTQGGIQYF.

The CDR3 reads CASSLGDGVYGYTF. CDR3 nucleotide sequence: TGTGCCAGCAGCTTGGGAGACGGAGTCTATGGCTACACCTTC. This rearrangement joins TRBV5-5 to TRBJ1-2; D is unclear. The CDR3 loop spans 14 amino acids. The germline gives CDR1 SGHKS, CDR2 YYEKEE (reference sequence). Trimming took 0 bases from V and 4 from J, leaving 10 bases between them.

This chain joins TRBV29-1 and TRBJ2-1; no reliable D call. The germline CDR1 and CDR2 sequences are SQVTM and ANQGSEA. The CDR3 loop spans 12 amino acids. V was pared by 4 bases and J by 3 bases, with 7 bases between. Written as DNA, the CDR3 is TGCAGCGTTGTTTCTGTCTACAATGAGCAGTTCTTC. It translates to CSVVSVYNEQFF.

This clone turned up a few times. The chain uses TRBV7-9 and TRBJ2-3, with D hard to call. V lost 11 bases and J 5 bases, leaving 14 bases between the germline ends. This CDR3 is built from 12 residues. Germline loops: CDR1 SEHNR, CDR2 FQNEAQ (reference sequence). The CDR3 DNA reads TGTGCCGTAGGTAGCCGAGGAGATACGCAGTATTTT. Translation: CAVGSRGDTQYF.

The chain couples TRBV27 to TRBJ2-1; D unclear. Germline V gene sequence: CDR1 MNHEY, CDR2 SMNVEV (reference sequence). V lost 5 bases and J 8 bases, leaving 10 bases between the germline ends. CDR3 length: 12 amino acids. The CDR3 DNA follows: TGTGCCAGCAGTCGGCCTCCGGATGAGCAGTTCTTC. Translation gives CASSRPPDEQFF.

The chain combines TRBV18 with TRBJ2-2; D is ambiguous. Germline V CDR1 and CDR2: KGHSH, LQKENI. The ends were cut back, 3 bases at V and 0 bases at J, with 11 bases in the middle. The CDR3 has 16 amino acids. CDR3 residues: CASSPRLDANTGELFF. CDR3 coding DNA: TGTGCCAGCTCACCCAGACTCGATGCGAACACCGGGGAGCTGTTTTTT.